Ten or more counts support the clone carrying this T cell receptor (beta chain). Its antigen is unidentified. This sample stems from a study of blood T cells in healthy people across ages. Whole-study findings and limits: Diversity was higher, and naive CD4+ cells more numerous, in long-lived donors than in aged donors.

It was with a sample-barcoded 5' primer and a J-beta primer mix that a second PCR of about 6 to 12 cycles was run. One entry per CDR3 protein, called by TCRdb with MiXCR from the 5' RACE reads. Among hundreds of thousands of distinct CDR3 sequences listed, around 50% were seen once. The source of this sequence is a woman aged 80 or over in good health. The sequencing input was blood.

The CDR3 loop reads CASSRDRGIDTQYF. CDR3 DNA: TGCGCCAGCAGCCGAGACAGGGGAATTGATACGCAGTATTTT. The chain links TRBV5-1 to TRBJ2-3; 8 bases fit TRBD1. Per the germline V gene, CDR1 is SGHRS and CDR2 is YFSETQ. The CDR3 length is 14 residues. With 4 bases clipped from V and 6 bases from J, the junction kept 7 bases outside the gene matches.